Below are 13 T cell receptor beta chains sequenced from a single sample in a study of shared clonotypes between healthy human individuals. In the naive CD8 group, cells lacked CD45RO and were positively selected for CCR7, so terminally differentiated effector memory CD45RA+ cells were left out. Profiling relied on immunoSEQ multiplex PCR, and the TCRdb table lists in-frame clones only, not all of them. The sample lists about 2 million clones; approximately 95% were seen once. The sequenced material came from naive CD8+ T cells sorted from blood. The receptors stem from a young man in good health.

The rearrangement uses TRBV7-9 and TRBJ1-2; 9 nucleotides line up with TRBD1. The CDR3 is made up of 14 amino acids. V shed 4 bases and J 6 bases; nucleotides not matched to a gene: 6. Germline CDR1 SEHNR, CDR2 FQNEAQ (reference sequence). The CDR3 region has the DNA TGTGCCAGCAGCTCGGGACAGGGTGGAAATGGCTACACCTTC. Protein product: CASSSGQGGNGYTF.

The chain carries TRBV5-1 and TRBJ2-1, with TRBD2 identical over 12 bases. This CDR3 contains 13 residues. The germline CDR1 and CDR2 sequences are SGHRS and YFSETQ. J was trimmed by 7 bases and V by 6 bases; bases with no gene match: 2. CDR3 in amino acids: CASTLAGGNEQFF. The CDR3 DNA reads TGCGCCAGCACGCTAGCGGGAGGGAATGAGCAGTTCTTC.

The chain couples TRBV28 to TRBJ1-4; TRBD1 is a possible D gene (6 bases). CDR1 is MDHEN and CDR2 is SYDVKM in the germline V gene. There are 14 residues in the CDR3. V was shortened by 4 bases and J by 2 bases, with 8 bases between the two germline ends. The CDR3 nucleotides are TGTGCCAGCAGTTACAGGGTTACTAATGAAAAACTGTTTTTT. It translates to CASSYRVTNEKLFF. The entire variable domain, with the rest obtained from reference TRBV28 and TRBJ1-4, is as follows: DVKVTQSSRYLVKRTGEKVFLECVQDMDHENMFWYRQDPGLGLRLIYFSYDVKMKEKGDIPEGYSVSREKKERFSLILESASTNQTSMYLCASSYRVTNEKLFFGSGTQLSVL.

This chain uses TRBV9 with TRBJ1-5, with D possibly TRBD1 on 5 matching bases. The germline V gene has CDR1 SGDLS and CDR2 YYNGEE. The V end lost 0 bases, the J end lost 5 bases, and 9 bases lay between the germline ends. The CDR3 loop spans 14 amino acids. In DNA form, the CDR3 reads TGTGCCAGCAGCGTAGGATGGGGGGATCAGCCCCAGCATTTT. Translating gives CASSVGWGDQPQHF.

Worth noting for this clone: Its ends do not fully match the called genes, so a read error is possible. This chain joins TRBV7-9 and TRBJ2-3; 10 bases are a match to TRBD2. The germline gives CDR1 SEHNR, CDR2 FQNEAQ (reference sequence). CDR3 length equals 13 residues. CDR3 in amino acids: CASSSPGTSARTF. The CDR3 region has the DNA TGTGCCAGCAGCTCCCCTGGGACTAGCGCAAGAACATTT. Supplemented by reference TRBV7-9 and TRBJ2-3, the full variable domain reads DTGVSQNPRHKITKRGQNVTFRCDPISEHNRLYWYRQTLGQGPEFLTYFQNEAQLEKSRLLSDRFSAERPKGSFSTLEIQRTEQGDSAMYLCASSSPGTSARTFGPGTRLTVL.

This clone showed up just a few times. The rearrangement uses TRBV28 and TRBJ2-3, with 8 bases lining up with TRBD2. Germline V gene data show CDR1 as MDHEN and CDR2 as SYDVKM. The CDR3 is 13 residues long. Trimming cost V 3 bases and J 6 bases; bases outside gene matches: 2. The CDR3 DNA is TGTGCCAGCAGTTTTGCGGGAGGTGATACGCAGTATTTT. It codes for CASSFAGGDTQYF.

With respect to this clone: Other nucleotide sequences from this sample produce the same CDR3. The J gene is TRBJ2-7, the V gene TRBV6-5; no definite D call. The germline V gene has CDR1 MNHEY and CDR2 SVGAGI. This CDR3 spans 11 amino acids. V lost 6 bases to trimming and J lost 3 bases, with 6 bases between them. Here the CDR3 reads CASSHSYEQYF. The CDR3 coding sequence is TGTGCCAGCAGCCACAGCTACGAGCAGTACTTC.

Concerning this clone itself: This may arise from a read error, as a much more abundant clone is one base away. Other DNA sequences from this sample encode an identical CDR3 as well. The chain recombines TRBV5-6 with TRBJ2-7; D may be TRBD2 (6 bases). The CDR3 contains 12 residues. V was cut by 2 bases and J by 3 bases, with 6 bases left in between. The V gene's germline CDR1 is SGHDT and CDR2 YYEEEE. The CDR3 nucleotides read TGTGCCAGCAGCTTCGGGGGCTACGAGCAGTACTTC. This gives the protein CASSFGGYEQYF.

The CDR3 sequence: CASCSSGMDGELFF. The DNA for the CDR3 is TGTGCCAGTTGCTCTAGCGGGATGGACGGGGAGCTGTTTTTT. This sequence joins TRBV19 and TRBJ2-2; 9 bases are a match to TRBD2. V shed 8 bases and J 7 bases; nucleotides not matched to a gene: 8. The CDR3 is made up of 14 amino acids. Germline V gene lookup returns CDR1 LNHDA and CDR2 SQIVND (reference sequence). Drawing the rest from reference TRBV19 and TRBJ2-2, the complete variable domain is DGGITQSPKYLFRKEGQNVTLSCEQNLNHDAMYWYRQDPGQGLRLIYYSQIVNDFQKGDIAEGYSVSREKKESFPLTVTSAQKNPTAFYLCASCSSGMDGELFFGEGSRLTVL.

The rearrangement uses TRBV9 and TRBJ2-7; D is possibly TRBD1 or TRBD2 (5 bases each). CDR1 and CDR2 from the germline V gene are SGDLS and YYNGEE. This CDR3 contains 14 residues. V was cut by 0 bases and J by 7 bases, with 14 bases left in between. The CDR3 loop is CASSVGYGAQEQYF. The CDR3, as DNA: TGTGCCAGCAGCGTAGGGTACGGGGCTCAGGAGCAGTACTTC.

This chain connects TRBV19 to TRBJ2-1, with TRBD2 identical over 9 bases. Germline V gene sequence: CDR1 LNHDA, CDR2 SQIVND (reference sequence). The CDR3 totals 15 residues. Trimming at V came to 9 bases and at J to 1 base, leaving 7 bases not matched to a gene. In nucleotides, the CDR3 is TGTGCCAGACCGGGAGCGGGAGGATCCTACAATGAGCAGTTCTTC. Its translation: CARPGAGGSYNEQFF.

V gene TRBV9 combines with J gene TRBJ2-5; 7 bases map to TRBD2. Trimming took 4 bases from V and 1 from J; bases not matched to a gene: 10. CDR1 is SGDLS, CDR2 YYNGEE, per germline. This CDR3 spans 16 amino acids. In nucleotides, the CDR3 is TGTGCCAGCAGCCCCCGGACTAGTTATATCCAAGAGACCCAGTACTTC. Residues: CASSPRTSYIQETQYF.

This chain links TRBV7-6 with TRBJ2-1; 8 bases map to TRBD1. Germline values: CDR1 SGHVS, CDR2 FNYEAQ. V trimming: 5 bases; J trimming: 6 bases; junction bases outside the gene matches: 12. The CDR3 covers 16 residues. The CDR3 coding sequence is TGTGCCAGCAGCAGTCGACAGGGGCGGCTGGGCAATGAGCAGTTCTTC. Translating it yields CASSSRQGRLGNEQFF.